The sequence of this T cell receptor beta chain was determined in a study of beta chain features in type 1 diabetes. Study results and limitations: Type 1 diabetes patients showed a moderate but significant shortening of TCRB CDR3s in all four CD4+ subsets.

Every bit of the isolated RNA underwent reverse transcription, so sequencing read expressed TCRB transcripts. TCRdb's table, derived via immunoSEQ multiplex PCR, lists solely in-frame clones and lacks some. Here the sample spans about 660,000 clones, about an eighth being singletons. A remark on this clone: Its antigen is undetermined.

This sequence was found in a man younger than 30 with type 1 diabetes. Input material: naive CD4+ T cells from blood.

The CDR3 sequence: CASSHRLAGSTDTQYF. CDR3 nucleotides: TGCGCCAGCAGCCACAGACTAGCGGGTAGCACAGATACGCAGTATTTT. The V gene is TRBV4-3, the J gene TRBJ2-3, with TRBD2 matching over 10 bases. Germline V gene data show CDR1 as LGHNA and CDR2 as YSLEER. The CDR3 runs 16 residues. V was pared by 3 bases and J by 0 bases, with 3 bases of the junction left unmatched.